The following is a T cell receptor beta chain sequence with its context. Its antigen is still unknown. No qualities accompany the bases; no much larger clone lies one base away. The data belong to a study of blood T cell repertoires in COVID-19 (dated by TCRdb to about 2020). For the study in its entirety: Samples from collaborators originated in the United States, Italy and Spain and spanned both the acute and convalescent phases of COVID-19. The material from the prospective study consisted of cDNA or gDNA derived from T cells, B-cell-depleted T cells, or PBMCs. Subjects who had been exposed to COVID-19, were actively infected with it, or had recovered from it provided the deeply sampled blood TCRbeta repertoires that made up the dataset. The repertoires were released in a freely available public database meant as a resource for research on the immune response to SARS-CoV-2. The samples were drawn from two sources: the first 160 participants of the ongoing ImmuneRACE study, and about 1,300 subjects contributed by 6 global collaborators. A de-identified subject ID, COVID-19 status, age in years and sex were almost always included in the sample metadata. HLA class I and class II types, where available, came from metadata supplied by the sample provider rather than from assay-based typing.

Trimming removed 6 bases from V and 4 bases from J, leaving 16 bases between the germline ends. From the cysteine through the phenylalanine, the CDR3 covers 14 amino acids. Just the 42-base CDR3 DNA is kept, in frame starting at base 1. In the germline V gene, CDR1 corresponds to WSHSY and CDR2 to SAAADI. The research as a whole found: Clinical and demographic metadata were provided uncurated, with the amount varying by source and participant.

Collaborating institutions collected whole blood in K2EDTA tubes following their own protocols. For TCRbeta analysis, collaborators shipped samples in one of three forms: frozen whole blood, isolated PBMCs, or DNA extracted from either of those sample types. The immunoSEQ Assay, a bias-controlled multiplex PCR, was used to amplify TCRbeta CDR3 regions from genomic DNA. Processing in the source paper ran as follows. Nucleated cell counts per sample were estimated from amplification of reference gene primers within the assay. To quantify the absolute abundance of each unique TCRbeta CDR3 rearrangement, sequence reads were collapsed and filtered. For each sample, productive Simpson clonality was calculated as the square root of Simpson's diversity index across productive rearrangements. Drawn from immuneACCESS, this table holds only the in-frame rearrangements with V and J called that TCRdb kept. Clones are partly lost; checked studies trace under half to an unresolved V gene and leave the rest unexplained. V and J calls plus clone size are reproduced from that table; the DNA served to infer D and trimming. The sample table contains more than 85,000 clones; only one count was recorded for 65% to 90% of them. 4.1% of the sample is taken by the ten largest.

The sequence links TRBV10-2 to TRBJ2-7; the D region possibly corresponds to TRBD1 (6 bases align). The receptor comes from a man aged 50 to 60 with acute or convalescent COVID-19. The sequencing input was peripheral blood. The CDR3 corresponds to CASRTTGTWYEQYF. The nucleotides read TGCGCCAGCAGGACAACAGGGACCTGGTACGAGCAGTACTTC.